This T cell receptor (beta chain) was captured by sequencing in a study of TIL therapy for anti-PD-1-resistant metastatic lung cancer. Study details: Tumors had a median PD-L1 proportion score of about 6%. Most patients had lung adenocarcinoma. Whole-study findings and limits: After infusion, TIL clonotypes partly replaced peripheral T cells and declined over months. This highly selected cohort may not generalize to typical lung cancer patients.

The CDR3 covers 18 residues. Germline trimming cut 3 bases from V and 0 bases from J; bases unmatched to any gene: 11. Germline V gene data show CDR1 as SNHLY and CDR2 as FYNNEI. Time point indicated: pre-treatment sample, taken before nivolumab and TIL therapy. Comments on this clone: Its specificity is not known.

The libraries were made with immunoSEQ v3. TCRdb's table, derived via immunoSEQ multiplex PCR, lists solely in-frame clones and lacks some. The table has some 43,000 clones, 70% to 85% seen once. This clonotype originated in a man between 70 and 80 years old with non-small cell lung cancer. The sequencing used blood, collected at baseline. The V gene is TRBV2, the J gene TRBJ1-5; TRBD1 agrees at 7 bases. CDR3 protein: CASSDARGPTYSNQPQHF. For the CDR3, the DNA is TGTGCCAGCAGTGACGCAAGGGGGCCTACCTATAGCAATCAGCCCCAGCATTTT.